This is a list of T cell receptor beta chains from one sample in a study of blood T cell repertoires in COVID-19. Sequencing was performed with immunoSEQ multiplex PCR; in TCRdb, only in-frame clones are kept and a portion is missing. Here the sample spans just under 60,000 clones, about 80% being singletons. The sequencing sample was made of peripheral blood. These receptors all stem from a man older than 75 with COVID-19, enrolled during active disease. The CDR3 runs from the conserved cysteine through the conserved F or W. A D gene is named only where the DNA matches it firmly. The size field is filled for only some rows; it gives once, few, many or a size class.

cdr3_nt cdr3_aa v_call clone_size j_call d_call
TGTGCCAGTAGGACCCAGGGGGCAGCTAACACTGAAGCTTTCTTT CASRTQGAANTEAFF TRBV19 . TRBJ1-1 TRBD1
TGTGCCAGCAGTTACCAGACAGGGAACTATGGCTACACCTTC CASSYQTGNYGYTF TRBV6-6 . TRBJ1-2 TRBD1
TGTGCCAGCAGCTTAGATAGTAAAGAGACCCAGTACTTC CASSLDSKETQYF TRBV11-3 . TRBJ2-5 .
TGTGCCAGCAGTGAAGCGTGGGAGGGTCGGTATGGCTACACCTTC CASSEAWEGRYGYTF TRBV6-1 . TRBJ1-2 .
TGTGCCAGCAGCCCTAGGCCCGGGGACACTGAAGCTTTCTTT CASSPRPGDTEAFF TRBV11-3 . TRBJ1-1 .
TGTGCCAGCTGCGGGGACAGGGAAGGCGAGCAGTACTTC CASCGDREGEQYF TRBV9 . TRBJ2-7 TRBD1
TGTGCCAGCAGCGGGACAGCCAACACTGAAGCTTTCTTT CASSGTANTEAFF TRBV6-5 . TRBJ1-1 TRBD1
TGTGCCATCAGAAGACCGGGACAGGGAGGTTCTGGGGCCAACGTCCTGACTTTC CAIRRPGQGGSGANVLTF TRBV10-3 . TRBJ2-6 TRBD1
TGTGCCAGCAGCACCCTAGCGGGATCCACAGATACGCAGTATTTT CASSTLAGSTDTQYF TRBV9 . TRBJ2-3 TRBD2
TGTGCCAGCAGTGCCAGGGGGCTATATAGCAATCAGCCCCAGCATTTT CASSARGLYSNQPQHF TRBV2 . TRBJ1-5 TRBD1
TGTGCCAGCAGCCGCGGGACCGCCGTCGGGGGCTACACCTTC CASSRGTAVGGYTF TRBV3-1/TRBV3-2 . TRBJ1-2 .
TGCGCCAGCAGCTTGAGTCCGAACGACAGAAGTCTATATGGCTACACCTTC CASSLSPNDRSLYGYTF TRBV5-1 few TRBJ1-2 .
TGTGCCAGCAGTCCGAGGCAGGGGGCGTCTGATGAAAAACTGTTTTTT CASSPRQGASDEKLFF TRBV28 . TRBJ1-4 TRBD1